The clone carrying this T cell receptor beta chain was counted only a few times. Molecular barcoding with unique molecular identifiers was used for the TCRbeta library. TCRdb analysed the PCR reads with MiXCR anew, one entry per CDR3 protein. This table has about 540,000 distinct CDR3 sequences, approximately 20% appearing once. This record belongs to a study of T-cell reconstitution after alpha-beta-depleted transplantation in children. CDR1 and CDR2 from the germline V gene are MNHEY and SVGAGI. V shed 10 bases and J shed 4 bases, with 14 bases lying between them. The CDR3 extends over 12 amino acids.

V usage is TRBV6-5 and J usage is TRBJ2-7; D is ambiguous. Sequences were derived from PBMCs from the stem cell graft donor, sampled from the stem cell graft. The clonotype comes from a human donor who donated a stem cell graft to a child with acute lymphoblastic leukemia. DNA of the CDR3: TGTGCCAAGACCCTGAAGGCTTACGAGCAGTACTTC. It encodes CAKTLKAYEQYF.